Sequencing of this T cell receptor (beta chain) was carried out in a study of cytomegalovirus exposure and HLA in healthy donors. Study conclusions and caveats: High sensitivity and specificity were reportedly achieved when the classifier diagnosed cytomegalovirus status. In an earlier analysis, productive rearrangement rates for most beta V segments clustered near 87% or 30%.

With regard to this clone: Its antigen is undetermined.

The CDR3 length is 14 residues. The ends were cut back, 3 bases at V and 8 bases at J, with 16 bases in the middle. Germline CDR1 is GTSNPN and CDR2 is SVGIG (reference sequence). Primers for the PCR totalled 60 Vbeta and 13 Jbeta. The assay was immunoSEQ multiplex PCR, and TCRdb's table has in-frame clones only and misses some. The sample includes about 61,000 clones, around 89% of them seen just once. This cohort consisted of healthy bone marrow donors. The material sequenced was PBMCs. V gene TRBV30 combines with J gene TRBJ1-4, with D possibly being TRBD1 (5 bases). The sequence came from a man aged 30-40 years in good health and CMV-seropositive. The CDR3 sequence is CAWSPRQFGEKLFF. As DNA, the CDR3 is TGTGCCTGGAGCCCTAGACAGTTTGGGGAAAAACTGTTTTTT.